This T cell receptor (beta chain) comes out of a study of CD8 T cells in Susac syndrome. The RNA input was about 0.45 to 1 ug, and it was reverse transcribed with random hexamers. MiXCR was run by TCRdb on the immunoSEQ multiplex PCR reads, yielding one entry per CDR3 protein. The data contain about 210,000 distinct CDR3 sequences, approximately 95% of them singletons. The V gene end was trimmed by 2 bases and the J gene end by 7 bases; junction bases not matched to a gene: 5. CDR3 length equals 15 residues. Germline CDR1 reads SEHNR; CDR2 reads FQNEAQ (reference sequence). Sample: CD4+ T cells from PBMCs. The V call is TRBV7-9, the J call TRBJ2-1; TRBD2 matches at 10 bases. This receptor was identified in a human donor with multiple sclerosis. In DNA, the CDR3 is TGTGCCAGCAGCTTATTAGCGGGAGGATCGAATGAGCAGTTCTTC. Residues: CASSLLAGGSNEQFF.